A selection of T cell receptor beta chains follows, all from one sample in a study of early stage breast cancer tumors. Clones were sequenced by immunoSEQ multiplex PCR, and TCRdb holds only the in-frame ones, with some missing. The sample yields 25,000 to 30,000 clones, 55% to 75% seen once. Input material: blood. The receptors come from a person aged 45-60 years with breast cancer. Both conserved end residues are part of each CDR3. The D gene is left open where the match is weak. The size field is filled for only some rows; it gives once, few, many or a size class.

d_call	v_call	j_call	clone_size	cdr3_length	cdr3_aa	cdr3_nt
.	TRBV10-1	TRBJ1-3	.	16	CASTAGREPRCDTIYF	TGCGCCAGCACCGCCGGACGCGAGCCCCGATGTGACACCATATATTTT
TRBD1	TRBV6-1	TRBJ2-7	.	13	CASNRGPTYEQYF	TGTGCCAGCAACAGGGGCCCAACCTACGAGCAGTACTTC
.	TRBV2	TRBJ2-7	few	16	CASSAGAGTVVDEQYF	TGTGCCAGCAGTGCGGGAGCCGGGACAGTAGTCGACGAGCAGTACTTC
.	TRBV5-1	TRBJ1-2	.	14	CASSLGDGNYGYTF	TGCGCCAGCAGCTTGGGGGACGGTAACTATGGCTACACCTTC
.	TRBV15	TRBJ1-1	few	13	CATTGRVNTEAFF	TGTGCCACCACGGGCAGGGTTAACACTGAAGCTTTCTTT
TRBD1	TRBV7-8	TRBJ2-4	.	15	CASSPQGVTKNIQYF	TGTGCCAGCAGCCCACAGGGGGTTACCAAAAACATTCAGTACTTC
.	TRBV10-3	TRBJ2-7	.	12	CATNSASYEQYF	TGTGCCACCAATAGCGCCTCCTACGAGCAGTACTTC
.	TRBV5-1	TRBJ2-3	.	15	CASRGSGEGTDTQYF	TGCGCCAGCAGGGGATCAGGGGAGGGAACAGATACGCAGTATTTT
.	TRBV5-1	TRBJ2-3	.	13	CASSSHSTDTQYF	TGCGCCAGCAGCTCTCACAGCACAGATACGCAGTATTTT
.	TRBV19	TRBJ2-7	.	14	CASSILGRAYEQYF	TGTGCCAGTAGTATCCTTGGCAGGGCCTACGAGCAGTACTTC
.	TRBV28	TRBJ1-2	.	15	CASSLGGWGYYGYTF	TGTGCCAGCAGTTTAGGGGGTTGGGGTTACTATGGCTACACCTTC
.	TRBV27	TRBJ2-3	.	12	CAILIPPDTQYF	TGTGCCATTCTAATCCCTCCAGATACGCAGTATTTT
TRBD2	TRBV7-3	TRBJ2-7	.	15	CASSLGAGVRDEQYF	TGTGCCAGCAGCTTAGGTGCGGGAGTAAGGGACGAGCAGTACTTC
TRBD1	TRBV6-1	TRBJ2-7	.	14	CASKPGQGYYEQYF	TGTGCCAGCAAGCCGGGACAGGGGTACTACGAGCAGTACTTC
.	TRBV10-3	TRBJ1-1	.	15	CAISELSSGRTEAFF	TGTGCCATCAGTGAGTTAAGTTCCGGACGGACTGAAGCTTTCTTT
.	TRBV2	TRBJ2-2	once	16	CASSADSASNTGELFF	TGTGCCAGCAGTGCGGACAGTGCCTCGAACACCGGGGAGCTGTTTTTT
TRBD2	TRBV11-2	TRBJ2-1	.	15	CASSRGLAGGDEQFF	TGTGCCAGCAGCCGTGGACTAGCGGGAGGGGATGAGCAGTTCTTC
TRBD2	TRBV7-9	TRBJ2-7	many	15	CASSSRLAGVGEQYF	TGTGCCAGCAGCTCCCGACTAGCGGGAGTGGGTGAGCAGTACTTC
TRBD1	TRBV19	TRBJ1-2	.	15	CASCTGTGGAYGYTF	TGTGCCAGTTGCACCGGGACAGGGGGCGCCTATGGCTACACCTTC
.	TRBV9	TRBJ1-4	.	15	CASSPFEEPLEKLFF	TGTGCCAGCAGCCCATTCGAGGAACCCCTCGAAAAACTGTTTTTT
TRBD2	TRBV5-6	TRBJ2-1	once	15	CASSRRREVYNEQFF	TGTGCCAGCAGCCGCCGGCGGGAGGTCTACAATGAGCAGTTCTTC
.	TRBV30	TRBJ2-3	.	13	CAWSVWYTDTQYF	TGTGCCTGGAGTGTTTGGTACACAGATACGCAGTATTTT
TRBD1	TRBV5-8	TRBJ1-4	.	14	CASSIGQGGEKLFF	TGTGCCAGCAGCATTGGACAGGGTGGAGAAAAACTGTTTTTT
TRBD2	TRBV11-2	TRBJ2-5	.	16	CASSPQGTSGRETQYF	TGTGCCAGCAGCCCCCAGGGTACTAGCGGGAGGGAGACCCAGTACTTC
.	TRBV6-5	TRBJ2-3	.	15	CASSYLGSSTDTQYF	TGTGCCAGCAGTTATTTGGGGTCAAGCACAGATACGCAGTATTTT
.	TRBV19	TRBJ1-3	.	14	CASSIQGPGNTIYF	TGTGCCAGTAGTATTCAGGGCCCTGGAAACACCATATATTTT
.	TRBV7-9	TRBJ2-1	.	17	CASSFLLIRDSYNEQFF	TGTGCCAGCAGCTTCTTACTTATTAGGGACTCCTACAATGAGCAGTTCTTC
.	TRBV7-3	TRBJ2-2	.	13	CASSLGNTGELFF	TGTGCCAGCAGCTTAGGTAACACCGGGGAGCTGTTTTTT
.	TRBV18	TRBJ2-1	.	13	CASSPTESDEQFF	TGTGCCAGCTCACCAACGGAGAGCGATGAGCAGTTCTTC
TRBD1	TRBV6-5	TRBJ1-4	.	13	CASSRQGNEKLFF	TGTGCCAGCAGCCGACAGGGCAATGAAAAACTGTTTTTT
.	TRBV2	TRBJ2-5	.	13	CASSERRQETQYF	TGTGCCAGCAGTGAACGCAGGCAAGAGACCCAGTACTTC
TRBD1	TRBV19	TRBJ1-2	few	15	CASSTIGTETYGYTF	TGTGCCAGTAGTACAATCGGGACAGAGACCTATGGCTACACCTTC
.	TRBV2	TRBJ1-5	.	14	CASSELVGNQPQHF	TGTGCCAGCAGTGAACTTGTGGGGAATCAGCCCCAGCATTTT
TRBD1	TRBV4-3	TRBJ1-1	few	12	CASSPYRGEAFF	TGCGCCAGCAGCCCATACAGGGGGGAAGCTTTCTTT
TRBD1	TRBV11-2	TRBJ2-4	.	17	CASSSGGGQGAKNIQYF	TGTGCCAGCAGCTCAGGAGGGGGACAGGGGGCCAAAAACATTCAGTACTTC
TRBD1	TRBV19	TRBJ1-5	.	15	CASRTQGFSNQPQHF	TGTGCCAGTAGGACACAGGGGTTTAGCAATCAGCCCCAGCATTTT
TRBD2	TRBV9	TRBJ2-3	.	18	CASSVWGLAGGFTDTQYF	TGTGCCAGCAGCGTATGGGGCCTAGCGGGAGGTTTCACAGATACGCAGTATTTT
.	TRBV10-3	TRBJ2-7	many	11	CAISDRYEQYF	TGTGCCATCAGTGACCGTTACGAGCAGTACTTC
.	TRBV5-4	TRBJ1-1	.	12	CASSFLSTEAFF	TGTGCCAGCAGCTTCCTAAGCACTGAAGCTTTCTTT
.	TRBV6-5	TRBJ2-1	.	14	CASSSRPVRNEQFF	TGTGCCAGCAGTTCCAGGCCGGTTCGGAATGAGCAGTTCTTC
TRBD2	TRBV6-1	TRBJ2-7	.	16	CASSEVWASGGYEQYF	TGTGCCAGCAGTGAGGTTTGGGCTAGCGGAGGCTACGAGCAGTACTTC
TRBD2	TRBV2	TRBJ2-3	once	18	CASSGTALAGQSTDTQYF	TGTGCCAGCAGCGGTACCGCCCTAGCGGGACAAAGCACAGATACGCAGTATTTT
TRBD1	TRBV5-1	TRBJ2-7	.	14	CASSLGQGIDEQYF	TGCGCCAGCAGCTTGGGACAGGGAATCGACGAGCAGTACTTC
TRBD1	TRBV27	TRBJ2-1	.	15	CASTWGTGIANEQFF	TGTGCCAGCACCTGGGGGACAGGGATTGCAAATGAGCAGTTCTTC
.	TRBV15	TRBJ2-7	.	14	CATSLGVPTYEQYF	TGTGCCACCAGCCTAGGGGTCCCAACCTACGAGCAGTACTTC
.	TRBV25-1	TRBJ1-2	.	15	CASSEFGVFDYGYTF	TGTGCCAGCAGTGAATTCGGGGTATTTGACTATGGCTACACCTTC
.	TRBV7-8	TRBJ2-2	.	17	CASSAQHRVGVTGELFF	TGTGCCAGCAGCGCCCAACACAGGGTAGGTGTCACCGGGGAGCTGTTTTTT
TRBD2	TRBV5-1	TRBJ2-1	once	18	CASNPGLAGRGAYNEQFF	TGCGCCAGCAACCCGGGACTAGCGGGACGAGGGGCATACAATGAGCAGTTCTTC
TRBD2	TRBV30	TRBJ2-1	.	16	CAWSSRFGRSYNEQFF	TGTGCCTGGAGTTCCCGTTTCGGGAGGAGCTACAATGAGCAGTTCTTC
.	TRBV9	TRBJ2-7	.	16	CASSATPEVVTYEQYF	TGTGCCAGCAGCGCTACCCCCGAGGTGGTTACCTACGAGCAGTACTTC
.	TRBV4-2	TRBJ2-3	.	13	CASSQSSQDTQYF	TGTGCCAGCAGCCAATCCTCACAAGATACGCAGTATTTT
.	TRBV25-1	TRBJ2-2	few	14	CATAGAQVAGELFF	TGTGCCACCGCGGGGGCGCAGGTGGCCGGGGAGCTGTTTTTT
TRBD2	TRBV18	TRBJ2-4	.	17	CASSPEGLAGAKNIQYF	TGTGCCAGCTCACCAGAGGGACTAGCGGGAGCCAAAAACATTCAGTACTTC
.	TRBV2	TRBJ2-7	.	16	CASSDPEGTGAYEQYF	TGTGCCAGCAGCGACCCGGAAGGGACGGGAGCCTACGAGCAGTACTTC